This TCR beta chain derives from a study of CD8 T cells in ankylosing spondylitis. Overall study results and limits: Ankylosing spondylitis blood appeared to carry a characteristic TCR beta motif of several highly homologous variants.

Germline V gene sequence: CDR1 DFQATT, CDR2 SNEGSKA (reference sequence). This CDR3 contains 13 residues. V was cut by 2 bases and J by 5 bases, with 9 bases left in between. This clonotype was picked up a small number of times. Antigen: not known. In TCRdb, the 5' RACE reads were re-called with MiXCR into one record per CDR3 protein. Of around 770,000 distinct CDR3 sequences listed, about 12% are singletons. The chain employs TRBV20-1 and TRBJ2-2; D may be TRBD1 (5 bases). The sample taken for sequencing was blood, either unsorted or a sorted T cell fraction (not recorded which). This clonotype originated in a male donor with ankylosing spondylitis. In nucleotides, the CDR3 is TGCAGTGCTAGACAGGGCGGAACCGGGGAGCTGTTTTTT. It codes for CSARQGGTGELFF.